The next 28 T cell receptor beta chains were all read from a single sample in a study of shared clonotypes between healthy human individuals. Libraries were prepared by immunoSEQ multiplex PCR; TCRdb keeps only in-frame clonotypes and omits some of them. The sample shows over a million clones, roughly 96% of them seen only once. The sequenced material came from naive CD4+ T cells sorted from blood. Regarding subset: CD45RA+ positively selected. These receptors were obtained from a man aged 25 to 45 in good health.

V usage is TRBV5-5 and J usage is TRBJ2-3, with D possibly TRBD1 on 7 matching bases. CDR1 SGHKS and CDR2 YYEKEE come from the germline V gene (reference sequence). The CDR3 is made up of 15 amino acids. The ends were cut back, 4 bases at V and 9 bases at J, with 21 bases in the middle. The CDR3 coding sequence is TGTGCCAGCAGCACGAGACAGGGAGGCGGGTCCACGCAGTATTTT. Protein: CASSTRQGGGSTQYF. The variable domain in full, with the rest retrieved from reference TRBV5-5 and TRBJ2-3, is DAGVTQSPTHLIKTRGQQVTLRCSPISGHKSVSWYQQVLGQGPQFIFQYYEKEERGRGNFPDRFSARQFPNYSSELNVNALLLGDSALYLCASSTRQGGGSTQYFGPGTRLTVL.

The rearrangement uses TRBV14 and TRBJ2-3, with no clear D. Germline CDR1 SGHDN, CDR2 FVKESK. Between the trimmed V and J ends, which lost 0 bases and 0 bases, there was a span of 10 bases. This CDR3 is 16 amino acids long. The CDR3 nucleotides are TGTGCCAGCAGCCAAGAAACCGGTTATAGCACAGATACGCAGTATTTT. Translation gives CASSQETGYSTDTQYF.

The J gene is TRBJ1-5, the V gene TRBV28, with unresolved D. The CDR3 runs to 16 residues. CDR1 is MDHEN and CDR2 is SYDVKM in the germline V gene. Trimming removed 3 bases from V and 3 bases from J, with 15 bases in between. DNA of the CDR3: TGTGCCAGCAGTTTGTTCCCAGGTTCAGTCAATCAGCCCCAGCATTTT. It specifies CASSLFPGSVNQPQHF.

The V gene is TRBV14, the J gene TRBJ2-1; the D is unclear. Germline V gives CDR1 SGHDN, CDR2 FVKESK. V was shortened by 6 bases and J by 12 bases, with 12 bases between the two germline ends. This CDR3 comprises 11 residues. The CDR3 DNA sequence: TGTGCCAGCAGTCGAGAAGGGCGGCAGTTCTTC. Its translation is CASSREGRQFF.

The J gene is TRBJ2-7, the V gene TRBV7-2, with 7 positions matching TRBD1. In germline, CDR1 is SGHTA, CDR2 FQGNSA. The CDR3 extends over 17 amino acids. The ends lost 0 bases at V and 6 bases at J; junction bases unmatched: 14. Here the CDR3 DNA reads TGTGCCAGCAGCTTAGCGCTCGGCAGGGGGTCCTCGGGCGAGCAGTACTTC. Its translation: CASSLALGRGSSGEQYF.

J is TRBJ2-1 and V is TRBV9; unclear D gene. Per germline, CDR1 SGDLS and CDR2 YYNGEE. Trimming cost V 0 bases and J 2 bases, with 6 bases left between them. This CDR3 is 14 amino acids long. CDR3 loop: CASSVEAPYNEQFF. The CDR3 nucleotides read TGTGCCAGCAGCGTAGAGGCACCCTACAATGAGCAGTTCTTC.

This clone was observed a single time. This rearrangement joins TRBV4-3 to TRBJ1-3, with D hard to call. CDR1 LGHNA and CDR2 YSLEER come from the germline V gene. The CDR3 length is 14 residues. V dropped 0 bases and J dropped 11 bases, with 14 bases sitting between them. The CDR3 nucleotides are TGCGCCAGCAGCCAAGAATATAGGGTGAACCCCATATATTTT. It translates to CASSQEYRVNPIYF.

The rearrangement joins TRBV11-2 to TRBJ1-1; D remains ambiguous. This CDR3 spans 10 amino acids. Per germline, CDR1 SGHAT and CDR2 FQNNGV. V was pared by 5 bases and J by 11 bases, with 9 bases between. As DNA, the CDR3 is TGTGCCAGCAGCGAAGGACGGGCTTTCTTT. Protein: CASSEGRAFF. Full variable domain (rest looked up from reference TRBV11-2 and TRBJ1-1): EAGVAQSPRYKIIEKRQSVAFWCNPISGHATLYWYQQILGQGPKLLIQFQNNGVVDDSQLPKDRFSAERLKGVDSTLKIQPAKLEDSAVYLCASSEGRAFFGQGTRLTVV.

The V gene is TRBV29-1, the J gene TRBJ2-5, with D perhaps assigned TRBD1 or TRBD2 (5 bases each). Trimming pared 4 bases from V and 5 bases from J, leaving 8 bases between. The germline V gene encodes CDR1 SQVTM and CDR2 ANQGSEA. This CDR3 has 11 amino acids. The DNA for the CDR3 is TGCAGCGTTGGAGAGGGGGAGACCCAGTACTTC. Its translation is CSVGEGETQYF. Using reference TRBV29-1 and TRBJ2-5 for the parts outside the CDR3, the full variable domain is SAVISQKPSRDICQRGTSLTIQCQVDSQVTMMFWYRQQPGQSLTLIATANQGSEATYESGFVIDKFPISRPNLTFSTLTVSNMSPEDSSIYLCSVGEGETQYFGPGTRLLVL.

This clone appeared a single time. This chain links TRBV11-3 with TRBJ2-2, with D possibly TRBD1 on 5 matching bases. Per germline, CDR1 SGHNT and CDR2 YENEEA. The CDR3 has 15 amino acids. The V end lost 6 bases, the J end lost 7 bases, and 18 bases lay between the germline ends. The CDR3 region is CASSSDRLQVGELFF. The DNA of the CDR3 is TGTGCCAGCAGTTCCGACAGACTGCAGGTCGGGGAGCTGTTTTTT.

The chain uses TRBV4-1 and TRBJ2-1; possibly TRBD2 for D (6 bases). Germline V gene data show CDR1 as MGHRA and CDR2 as YSYEKL. The V and J ends lost 1 base and 9 bases respectively, with 13 bases between them. The CDR3 contains 14 residues. The CDR3: CASSQGGGIGEQFF. The CDR3 nucleotides read TGCGCCAGCAGCCAAGGCGGCGGGATAGGTGAGCAGTTCTTC.

The rearrangement joins TRBV9 to TRBJ2-7, with 9 bases that match TRBD1. Germline V gives CDR1 SGDLS, CDR2 YYNGEE. This CDR3 is built from 17 residues. V shed 4 bases, J shed 7 bases, and the junction held 18 bases outside the gene matches. The CDR3 DNA reads as TGTGCCAGCAGCCCCAGGGCCCCGGGACAGGGTATTGGAGAGCAGTACTTC. Translated, it gives CASSPRAPGQGIGEQYF.

V is TRBV25-1 and J is TRBJ1-3; tentative D call: TRBD1 (5 bases). CDR1 is MGHDK and CDR2 is SYGVNS in the germline V gene. CDR3 length equals 14 residues. V lost 10 bases, J lost 4 bases, and 17 bases lay in between. As DNA, the CDR3 is TGTGCCACCTCTTGGGGGGTGGGAGGAAACACCATATATTTT. Residues: CATSWGVGGNTIYF.

With regard to this clone: Other DNA sequences in the sample encode the same CDR3. The chain links TRBV5-1 to TRBJ2-1, with D unclear. Per the germline V gene, CDR1 is SGHRS and CDR2 is YFSETQ. This CDR3 has 15 amino acids. V lost 4 bases to trimming and J lost 0 bases, with 11 bases between them. This CDR3 is CASSPGGSSYNEQFF. DNA for the CDR3: TGCGCCAGCAGCCCGGGTGGTAGCTCCTACAATGAGCAGTTCTTC.

This clone was picked up one time. The rearrangement uses TRBV9 and TRBJ2-7; 11 bases fit TRBD2. The V gene end was trimmed by 2 bases and the J gene end by 1 base; junction bases not matched to a gene: 8. This CDR3 has 17 amino acids. Germline CDR1 is SGDLS and CDR2 is YYNGEE. The CDR3 is CASSVSATSGSSYEQYF. For the CDR3, the DNA is TGTGCCAGCAGCGTTTCAGCAACTAGCGGGAGTTCCTACGAGCAGTACTTC.

A note on this clone: Other nucleotide sequences from this sample produce the same CDR3. The chain has TRBV29-1 and TRBJ2-3; D perhaps matches TRBD1 (7 bases). From germline, CDR1 is SQVTM and CDR2 ANQGSEA. Trimming shortened V by 7 bases and J by 3 bases, and 11 bases separated the two germline ends. The CDR3 is made up of 12 amino acids. The DNA of the CDR3 is TGCAGCGGTCAGGGGGGTACAGATACGCAGTATTTT. Protein product: CSGQGGTDTQYF.

The chain is built from TRBV6-5 and TRBJ2-5; D call uncertain. V was pared by 5 bases and J by 13 bases, with 17 bases between. The length of the CDR3 is 12 residues. Germline values: CDR1 MNHEY, CDR2 SVGAGI. The CDR3 nucleotides read TGTGCCAGCAGTCACACGGACGGACGGGCGTACTTC. It is translated as CASSHTDGRAYF.

The chain links TRBV6-1 to TRBJ2-1, with D hard to call. The CDR3 extends over 14 amino acids. V was pared by 9 bases and J by 0 bases, with 12 bases between. CDR1 and CDR2 from the germline V gene are MNHNS and SASEGT. The CDR3 reads CASHRWSSYNEQFF. The CDR3 DNA is TGTGCCAGTCACCGCTGGAGCTCCTACAATGAGCAGTTCTTC.

This CDR3 reads CASSAPGSNTIYF. DNA of the CDR3: TGTGCCAGCAGCGCCCCGGGTTCTAACACCATATATTTT. The chain joins TRBV5-4 to TRBJ1-3; no clear D gene. Per the germline V gene, CDR1 is SGHNT and CDR2 is YYREEE (reference sequence). This CDR3 region has 13 residues. The ends were cut back, 4 bases at V and 7 bases at J, with 12 bases in the middle.

The rearrangement uses TRBV5-1 and TRBJ2-1, with 7 bases identical to TRBD1. Germline CDR1 reads SGHRS; CDR2 reads YFSETQ. CDR3 length: 15 amino acids. J lost 2 bases, V lost 0 bases, and 2 bases had no gene match. The CDR3 nucleotides are TGCGCCAGCAGCTTGGAGGGACAGACCTACAATGAGCAGTTCTTC. Encoded protein: CASSLEGQTYNEQFF.

This chain connects TRBV28 to TRBJ2-5; D not resolved. The CDR3 consists of 14 residues. V shed 5 bases and J shed 2 bases, with 12 bases lying between them. In germline, CDR1 is MDHEN, CDR2 SYDVKM. The CDR3 DNA reads TGTGCCAGCAGTCTTCTAGATTTACAAGAGACCCAGTACTTC. As protein: CASSLLDLQETQYF.

This chain uses TRBV30 with TRBJ1-5; 9 bases agree with TRBD1. V dropped 1 base and J dropped 0; count of bases not matched to a gene: 7. The CDR3 spans 17 residues. Germline V lookup: CDR1 GTSNPN, CDR2 SVGIG (reference sequence). The CDR3 protein is CAWSGGQGYHSNQPQHF. CDR3 nucleotides: TGTGCCTGGAGTGGGGGACAGGGCTATCATAGCAATCAGCCCCAGCATTTT.

This rearrangement joins TRBV11-1 to TRBJ2-7; 8 bases are shared with TRBD1. V lost 5 bases and J lost 1; bases outside the gene matches: 7. Germline CDR1 SGHAT, CDR2 FQDESV (reference sequence). CDR3 length: 15 residues. CDR3: CASSPDRVGSYEQYF. For the CDR3, the DNA is TGTGCCAGCAGCCCGGACAGGGTTGGTTCCTACGAGCAGTACTTC.

The chain is built from TRBV5-4 and TRBJ1-4; 9 bases match TRBD1. The CDR3 totals 14 residues. With 4 bases clipped from V and 10 bases from J, the junction kept 8 bases outside the gene matches. Germline V gene sequence: CDR1 SGHNT, CDR2 YYREEE (reference sequence). DNA of the CDR3: TGTGCCAGCAGCCAATTCGGGACAGGGAGAAAACTGTTTTTT. Amino acid sequence: CASSQFGTGRKLFF. Looking up the rest from reference TRBV5-4 and TRBJ1-4 gives the full variable domain: ETGVTQSPTHLIKTRGQQVTLRCSSQSGHNTVSWYQQALGQGPQFIFQYYREEENGRGNFPPRFSGLQFPNYSSELNVNALELDDSALYLCASSQFGTGRKLFFGSGTQLSVL.

The chain employs TRBV5-6 and TRBJ2-6, with 14 bases identical to TRBD2. In germline, CDR1 is SGHDT, CDR2 YYEEEE. CDR3 length: 18 amino acids. The V segment lost 2 bases and the J segment 2 bases; nucleotides outside the gene matches: 3. The chain's CDR3 is CASSFLTSGRAGANVLTF. DNA of the CDR3: TGTGCCAGCAGCTTCCTGACTAGCGGGAGGGCTGGGGCCAACGTCCTGACTTTC.

V and J are TRBV5-1 and TRBJ2-3, with 10 bases that match TRBD1. The germline V gene has CDR1 SGHRS and CDR2 YFSETQ. The V gene end was trimmed by 4 bases and the J gene end by 3 bases; junction bases not matched to a gene: 5. CDR3 length: 15 residues. The CDR3 is CASSGGQGETDTQYF. The DNA of the CDR3 is TGCGCCAGCAGCGGTGGACAGGGGGAAACAGATACGCAGTATTTT.

The rearrangement uses TRBV5-1 and TRBJ2-5; no clear D. CDR1 is SGHRS and CDR2 is YFSETQ in the germline V gene. Trimming shortened V by 4 bases and J by 6 bases, and 16 bases separated the two germline ends. This CDR3 has 14 amino acids. The CDR3 loop reads CASSTQEAKKTQYF. The DNA of the CDR3 is TGCGCCAGCAGCACCCAGGAAGCAAAAAAGACCCAGTACTTC.

The rearrangement uses TRBV28 and TRBJ2-7, with D perhaps TRBD2 (5 bases). Looked up from germline, CDR1 is MDHEN and CDR2 is SYDVKM. The CDR3 extends over 13 amino acids. V was cut by 7 bases and J by 6 bases, with 16 bases left in between. The CDR3 DNA reads as TGTGCCAGCATCCCCGCACCCGAGGGCGAGCAGTACTTC. Encoded protein: CASIPAPEGEQYF.